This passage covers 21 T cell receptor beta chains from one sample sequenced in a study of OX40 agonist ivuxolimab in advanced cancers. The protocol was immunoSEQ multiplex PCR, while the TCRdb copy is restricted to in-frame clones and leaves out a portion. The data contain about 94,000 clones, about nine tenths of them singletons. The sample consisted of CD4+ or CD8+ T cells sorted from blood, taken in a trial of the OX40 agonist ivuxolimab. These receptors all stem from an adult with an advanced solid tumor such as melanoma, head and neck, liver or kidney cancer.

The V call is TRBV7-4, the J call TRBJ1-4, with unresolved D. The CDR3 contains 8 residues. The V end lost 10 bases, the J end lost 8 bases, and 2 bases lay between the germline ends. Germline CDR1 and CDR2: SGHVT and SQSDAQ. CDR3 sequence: CAIEKLFF. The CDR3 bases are TGTGCCATCGAAAAACTGTTTTTT.

This CDR3 is CASSLGDQPQHF. For the CDR3, the DNA is TGTGCCAGCAGCTTAGGGGATCAGCCCCAGCATTTT. The chain uses TRBV11-2 and TRBJ1-5, with D hard to call. The V end was cut by 1 base, the J end by 5 bases, with 3 bases between. Germline V gene data show CDR1 as SGHAT and CDR2 as FQNNGV. The CDR3 loop spans 12 amino acids.

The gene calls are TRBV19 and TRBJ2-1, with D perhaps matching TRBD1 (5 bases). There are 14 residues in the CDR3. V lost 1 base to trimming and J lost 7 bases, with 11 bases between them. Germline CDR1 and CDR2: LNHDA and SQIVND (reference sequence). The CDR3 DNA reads TGTGCCAGTAGTATAGGAGCTAGGACAAATGAGCAGTTCTTC. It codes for CASSIGARTNEQFF.

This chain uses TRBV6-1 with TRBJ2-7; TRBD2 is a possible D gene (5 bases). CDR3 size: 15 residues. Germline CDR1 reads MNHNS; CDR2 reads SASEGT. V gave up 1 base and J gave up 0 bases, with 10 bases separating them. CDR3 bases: TGTGCCAGCAGTGAAGAGTTGCGGGCCTCCTACGAGCAGTACTTC. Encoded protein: CASSEELRASYEQYF.

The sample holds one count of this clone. The DNA of the CDR3 is TGTGCCAGCAGCTTGAACGGATTAAACCTCTACGAGCAGTACTTC. Encoded protein: CASSLNGLNLYEQYF. V gene TRBV5-6 combines with J gene TRBJ2-7; unclear D gene. Trimming left V 1 base short and J 3 bases short, with 14 bases between. From germline, CDR1 is SGHDT and CDR2 YYEEEE. The CDR3 contains 15 residues.

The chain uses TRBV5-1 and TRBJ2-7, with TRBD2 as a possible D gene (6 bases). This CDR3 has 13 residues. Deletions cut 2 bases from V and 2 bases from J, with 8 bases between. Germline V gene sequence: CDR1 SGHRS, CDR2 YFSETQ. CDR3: CASSFGGTYEQYF. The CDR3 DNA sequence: TGCGCCAGCAGCTTCGGAGGGACCTACGAGCAGTACTTC. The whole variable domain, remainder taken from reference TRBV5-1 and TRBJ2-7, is KAGVTQTPRYLIKTRGQQVTLSCSPISGHRSVSWYQQTPGQGLQFLFEYFSETQRNKGNFPGRFSGRQFSNSRSEMNVSTLELGDSALYLCASSFGGTYEQYFGPGTRLTVT.

CDR3 region: CASSKEGRGTPLHF. CDR3 sequence (DNA): TGCGCCAGCAGCAAGGAGGGTAGAGGAACACCCCTCCACTTT. V usage is TRBV5-1 and J usage is TRBJ1-6, with unresolved D. The CDR3 is 14 residues long. Germline CDR1 is SGHRS and CDR2 is YFSETQ. V lost 4 bases and J 11 bases, leaving 16 bases between the germline ends.

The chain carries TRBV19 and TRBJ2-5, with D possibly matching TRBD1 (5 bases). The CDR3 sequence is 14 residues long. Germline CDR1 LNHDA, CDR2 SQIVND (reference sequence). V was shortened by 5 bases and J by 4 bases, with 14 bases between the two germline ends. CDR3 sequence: CASSGLGDSETQYF. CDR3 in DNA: TGTGCCAGTAGTGGGCTAGGGGATTCAGAGACCCAGTACTTC. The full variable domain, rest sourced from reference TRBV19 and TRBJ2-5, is DGGITQSPKYLFRKEGQNVTLSCEQNLNHDAMYWYRQDPGQGLRLIYYSQIVNDFQKGDIAEGYSVSREKKESFPLTVTSAQKNPTAFYLCASSGLGDSETQYFGPGTRLLVL.

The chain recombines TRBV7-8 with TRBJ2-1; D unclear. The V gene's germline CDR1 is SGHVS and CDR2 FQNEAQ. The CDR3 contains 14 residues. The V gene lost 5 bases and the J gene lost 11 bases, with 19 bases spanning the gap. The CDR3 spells CASSPGATAFKQFF. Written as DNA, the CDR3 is TGTGCCAGCAGCCCCGGCGCGACTGCGTTCAAGCAGTTCTTC.

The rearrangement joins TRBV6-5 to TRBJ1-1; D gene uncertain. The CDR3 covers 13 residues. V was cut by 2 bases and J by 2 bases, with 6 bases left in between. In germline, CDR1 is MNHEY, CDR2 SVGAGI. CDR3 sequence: CASSYEFNTEAFF. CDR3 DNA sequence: TGTGCCAGCAGTTACGAGTTTAACACTGAAGCTTTCTTT.

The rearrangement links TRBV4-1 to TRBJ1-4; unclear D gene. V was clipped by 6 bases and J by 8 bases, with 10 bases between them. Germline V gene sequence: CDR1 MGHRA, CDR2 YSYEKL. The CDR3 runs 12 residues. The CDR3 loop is CASRMLGEKLFF. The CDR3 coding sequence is TGCGCCAGCAGGATGTTGGGAGAAAAACTGTTTTTT.

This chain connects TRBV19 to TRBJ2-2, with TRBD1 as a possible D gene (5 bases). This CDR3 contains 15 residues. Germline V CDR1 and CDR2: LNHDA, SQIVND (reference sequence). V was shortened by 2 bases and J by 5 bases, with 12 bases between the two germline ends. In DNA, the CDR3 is TGTGCCAGTAGTATAATGACAGTACTTACCGGGGAGCTGTTTTTT. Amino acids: CASSIMTVLTGELFF.

The CDR3 loop reads CAWSATASGNTIYF. The CDR3 DNA is TGTGCCTGGAGTGCGACGGCCTCTGGAAACACCATATATTTT. J is TRBJ1-3 and V is TRBV30; D ambiguous. The V end was cut by 1 base, the J end by 0 bases, with 7 bases between. Germline lookup yields CDR1 GTSNPN and CDR2 SVGIG (reference sequence). The CDR3 sequence is 14 residues long.

This chain's CDR3 is CASTNAGTQYNEQFF. The CDR3 DNA reads TGCGCCAGCACGAATGCCGGGACGCAATACAATGAGCAGTTCTTC. The J gene is TRBJ2-1, the V gene TRBV5-1; D tentatively fits TRBD1 or TRBD2 (5 bases each). CDR3 length: 15 residues. Trimming cost V 6 bases and J 4 bases, with 17 bases left between them. CDR1 and CDR2 from the germline V gene are SGHRS and YFSETQ.

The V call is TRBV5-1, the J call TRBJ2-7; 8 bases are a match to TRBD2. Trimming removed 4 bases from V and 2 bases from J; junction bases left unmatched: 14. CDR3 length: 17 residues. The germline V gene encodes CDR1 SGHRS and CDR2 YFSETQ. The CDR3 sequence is CASSPLNIAGLTYEQYF. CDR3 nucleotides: TGCGCCAGCAGCCCCCTGAACATAGCGGGGTTAACCTACGAGCAGTACTTC.

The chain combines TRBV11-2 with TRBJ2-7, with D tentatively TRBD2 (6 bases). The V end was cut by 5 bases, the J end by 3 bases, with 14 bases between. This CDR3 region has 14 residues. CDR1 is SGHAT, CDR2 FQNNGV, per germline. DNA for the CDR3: TGTGCCAGCAGCCTCTCTCGCGGGAACTACGAGCAGTACTTC. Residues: CASSLSRGNYEQYF. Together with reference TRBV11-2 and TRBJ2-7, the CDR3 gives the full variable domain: EAGVAQSPRYKIIEKRQSVAFWCNPISGHATLYWYQQILGQGPKLLIQFQNNGVVDDSQLPKDRFSAERLKGVDSTLKIQPAKLEDSAVYLCASSLSRGNYEQYFGPGTRLTVT.

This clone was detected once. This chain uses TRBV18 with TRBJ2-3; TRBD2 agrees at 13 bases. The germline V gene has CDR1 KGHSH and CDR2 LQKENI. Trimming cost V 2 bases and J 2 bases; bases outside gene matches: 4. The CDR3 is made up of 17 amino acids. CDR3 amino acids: CASSPITSGGATDTQYF. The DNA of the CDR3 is TGTGCCAGCTCACCAATTACTAGCGGGGGGGCCACAGATACGCAGTATTTT.

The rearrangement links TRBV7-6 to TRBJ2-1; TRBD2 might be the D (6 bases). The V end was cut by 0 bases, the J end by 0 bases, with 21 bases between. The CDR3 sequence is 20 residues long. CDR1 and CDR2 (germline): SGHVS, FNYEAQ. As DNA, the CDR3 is TGTGCCAGCAGCTTAGCGGGATACGGGGGAACGACTAGCTCCTACAATGAGCAGTTCTTC. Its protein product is CASSLAGYGGTTSSYNEQFF.

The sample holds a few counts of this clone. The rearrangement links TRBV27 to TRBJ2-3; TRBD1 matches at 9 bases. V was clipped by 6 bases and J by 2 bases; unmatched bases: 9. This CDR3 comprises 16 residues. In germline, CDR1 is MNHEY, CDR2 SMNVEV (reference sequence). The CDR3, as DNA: TGTGCCAGCAGGCTGGCAGACAGGGGGTCCACAGATACGCAGTATTTT. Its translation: CASRLADRGSTDTQYF.

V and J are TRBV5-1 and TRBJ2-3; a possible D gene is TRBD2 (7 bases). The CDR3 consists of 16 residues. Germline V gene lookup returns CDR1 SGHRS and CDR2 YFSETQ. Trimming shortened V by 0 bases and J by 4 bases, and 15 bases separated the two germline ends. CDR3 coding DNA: TGCGCCAGCAGCTTGGTTCAGGGAGGGGGAGCAGATACGCAGTATTTT. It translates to CASSLVQGGGADTQYF.

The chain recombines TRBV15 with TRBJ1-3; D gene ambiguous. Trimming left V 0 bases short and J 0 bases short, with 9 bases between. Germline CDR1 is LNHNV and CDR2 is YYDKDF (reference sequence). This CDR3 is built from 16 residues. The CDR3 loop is CATSRDSMNSGNTIYF. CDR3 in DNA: TGTGCCACCAGCAGAGATAGCATGAACTCTGGAAACACCATATATTTT.